Only a few counts were recorded for the clone carrying this T cell receptor (beta chain). This sample is drawn from a study of blood T cell repertoires in COVID-19. For the study at large: T cells, B-cell-depleted T cells, or PBMCs provided the cDNA or gDNA that served as material.

Original methodology: Amplification of reference gene primers provided the estimated nucleated cell counts. Assay used: immunoSEQ multiplex PCR; TCRdb lists only in-frame clones, some missing. V and J calls and clone size are as listed in that table; D and trimming were resolved from the DNA. The sample holds about 200,000 clones; roughly 80% are singletons and the top ten take around 1%. The length of the CDR3 is 16 residues. Germline V gene sequence: CDR1 SGHRS, CDR2 YFSETQ. The V gene lost 1 base and the J gene lost 8 bases, with 18 bases spanning the gap. The specimen sequenced was peripheral blood. The origin of this receptor is a man in his sixties with COVID-19, enrolled during active disease. V is TRBV5-1 and J is TRBJ1-4, with D perhaps TRBD1 (5 bases). CDR3 in DNA: TGCGCCAGCAGCTTGTTGCCCAAGGGGCAAGGAGAAAAACTGTTTTTT. This sequence encodes CASSLLPKGQGEKLFF. The whole variable domain, remainder taken from reference TRBV5-1 and TRBJ1-4, is KAGVTQTPRYLIKTRGQQVTLSCSPISGHRSVSWYQQTPGQGLQFLFEYFSETQRNKGNFPGRFSGRQFSNSRSEMNVSTLELGDSALYLCASSLLPKGQGEKLFFGSGTQLSVL.